The 12 T cell receptor beta chains listed next were all sequenced from one sample in a study of cytomegalovirus exposure and HLA in healthy donors. In the PCR, 60 Vbeta and 13 Jbeta primers were used. TCRdb's copy holds only in-frame clones and misses some; the assay was immunoSEQ multiplex PCR. This sample carries some 71,000 clones, roughly 80% of them seen once, and the ten largest clones take around a fifth. Sample: PBMCs. These receptors originate from a woman in her 30s in good health and CMV-seropositive.

This clone has just one count. The chain is built from TRBV14 and TRBJ1-2, with no clear D. The CDR3 runs to 15 residues. Germline V gene lookup returns CDR1 SGHDN and CDR2 FVKESK. V lost 1 base and J lost 8, with 17 bases in between. The CDR3 loop reads CASSQGYLLTSGYTF. CDR3 coding DNA: TGTGCCAGCAGCCAAGGGTATCTTCTCACTAGCGGCTACACCTTC.

The chain combines TRBV4-3 with TRBJ1-1; D uncertain. V dropped 3 bases and J dropped 0 bases, with 11 bases sitting between them. This CDR3 contains 15 residues. The germline V gene encodes CDR1 LGHNA and CDR2 YSLEER. The CDR3 DNA reads as TGCGCCAGCAGCCATGTTGGTACTTTGAACACTGAAGCTTTCTTT. This encodes CASSHVGTLNTEAFF.

The gene calls are TRBV2 and TRBJ1-2, with D possibly matching TRBD1 (5 bases). The CDR3 length is 13 residues. V lost 7 bases and J lost 4, with 13 bases in between. CDR1 and CDR2 (germline): SNHLY, FYNNEI. The CDR3 nucleotides are TGTGCCAGCATGACAGATATCTTCTATGGCTACACCTTC. Protein: CASMTDIFYGYTF.

This chain joins TRBV6-1 and TRBJ1-2; D is ambiguous. Trimming removed 2 bases from V and 2 bases from J, with 6 bases in between. This CDR3 region has 13 residues. CDR1 is MNHNS and CDR2 is SASEGT in the germline V gene. CDR3 residues: CASSESGNYGYTF. CDR3 DNA: TGTGCCAGCAGTGAATCGGGAAACTATGGCTACACCTTC.

The chain is built from TRBV5-1 and TRBJ1-1, with D possibly TRBD1 on 5 matching bases. V lost 0 bases and J lost 5, with 11 bases in between. The germline V gene has CDR1 SGHRS and CDR2 YFSETQ. CDR3 size: 14 residues. The CDR3 nucleotides are TGCGCCAGCAGCTTGGCCCAGGGTCGGACTGAAGCTTTCTTT. It specifies CASSLAQGRTEAFF.

The rearrangement links TRBV11-2 to TRBJ2-1; 14 positions match TRBD2. Germline CDR1 is SGHAT and CDR2 is FQNNGV. V dropped 5 bases and J dropped 7; count of bases not matched to a gene: 13. The CDR3 length is 18 residues. CDR3 in DNA: TGTGCCAGCAGCCTTCGGGGGAGGGGACTAGCGGGAGTAAATGAGCAGTTCTTC. It translates to CASSLRGRGLAGVNEQFF.

The chain carries TRBV4-1 and TRBJ1-1, with D hard to call. The CDR3 has 16 residues. Germline V gene lookup returns CDR1 MGHRA and CDR2 YSYEKL. Trimming took 3 bases from V and 1 from J, leaving 15 bases between them. The CDR3 loop is CASSHPAGQKNTEAFF. Here the CDR3 DNA reads TGCGCCAGCAGCCACCCCGCTGGGCAGAAGAACACTGAAGCTTTCTTT.

The chain recombines TRBV6-5 with TRBJ1-5; 8 nucleotides align to TRBD1. Trimming at V came to 5 bases and at J to 0 bases, leaving 3 bases not matched to a gene. The germline V gene encodes CDR1 MNHEY and CDR2 SVGAGI. CDR3 length: 15 residues. The CDR3 DNA follows: TGTGCCAGCAGTCCGGGACAGGTTAGCAATCAGCCCCAGCATTTT. Encoded protein: CASSPGQVSNQPQHF.

CDR3 nucleotide sequence: TGTGCCAGCAGCCAATTACAGGAGAACACTGAAGCTTTCTTT. The encoded protein is CASSQLQENTEAFF. This chain joins TRBV16 and TRBJ1-1; TRBD1 might be the D (5 bases). Germline CDR1 reads KGHSY; CDR2 reads FQNENV. This CDR3 spans 14 amino acids. V was clipped by 1 base and J by 1 base, with 7 bases between them.

With regard to this clone: In the same sample, other DNA sequences code for this CDR3. This CDR3 is CASSLGQNTEAFF. The CDR3, as DNA: TGTGCCAGCAGTCTAGGACAGAACACTGAAGCTTTCTTT. The genes are TRBV27 and TRBJ1-1, with D maybe TRBD1 (5 bases). Trimming left V 5 bases short and J 1 base short, with 8 bases between. This CDR3 contains 13 residues. Germline-derived CDR1 and CDR2 are MNHEY and SMNVEV (reference sequence).

V usage is TRBV2 and J usage is TRBJ2-7; TRBD1 might be the D (6 bases). The V end lost 8 bases, the J end lost 3 bases, and 23 bases lay between the germline ends. The CDR3 runs to 16 residues. The germline V gene has CDR1 SNHLY and CDR2 FYNNEI. The CDR3 sequence is CASRMSGEPPGYEQYF. For the CDR3, the DNA is TGTGCCAGCCGGATGTCAGGGGAACCCCCTGGCTACGAGCAGTACTTC.

CDR3 nucleotides: TGTGCCAGCAGTTACTCAGGCAGGGGAGTGAACACTGAAGCTTTCTTT. It is translated as CASSYSGRGVNTEAFF. This rearrangement joins TRBV6-5 to TRBJ1-1, with D tentatively TRBD1 (6 bases). The CDR3 is 16 amino acids. V was clipped by 0 bases and J by 0 bases, with 11 bases between them. Germline V gene sequence: CDR1 MNHEY, CDR2 SVGAGI.